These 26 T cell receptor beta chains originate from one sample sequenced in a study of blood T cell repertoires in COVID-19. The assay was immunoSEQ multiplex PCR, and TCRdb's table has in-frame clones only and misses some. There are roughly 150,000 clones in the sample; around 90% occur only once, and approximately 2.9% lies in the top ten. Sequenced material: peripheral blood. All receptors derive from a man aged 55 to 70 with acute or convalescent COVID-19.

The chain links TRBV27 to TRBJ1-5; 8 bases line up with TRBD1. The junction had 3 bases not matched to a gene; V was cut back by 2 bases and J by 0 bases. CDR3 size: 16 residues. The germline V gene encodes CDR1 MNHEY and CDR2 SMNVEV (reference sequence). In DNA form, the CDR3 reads TGTGCCAGCAGTTTACATGGGACAGGTAGCAATCAGCCCCAGCATTTT. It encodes CASSLHGTGSNQPQHF.

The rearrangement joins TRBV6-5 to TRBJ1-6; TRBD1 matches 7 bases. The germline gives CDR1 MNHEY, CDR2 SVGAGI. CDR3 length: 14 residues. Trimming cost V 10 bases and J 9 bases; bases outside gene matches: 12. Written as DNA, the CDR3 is TGTGCCACCCTGATAACAGGGGTGCGTTCACCCCTCCACTTT. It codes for CATLITGVRSPLHF.

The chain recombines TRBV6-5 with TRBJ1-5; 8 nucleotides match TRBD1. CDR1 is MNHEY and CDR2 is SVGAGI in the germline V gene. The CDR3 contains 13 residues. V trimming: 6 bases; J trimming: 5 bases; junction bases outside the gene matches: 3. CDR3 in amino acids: CASRGQVHQPQHF. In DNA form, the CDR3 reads TGTGCCAGCAGGGGACAGGTACATCAGCCCCAGCATTTT.

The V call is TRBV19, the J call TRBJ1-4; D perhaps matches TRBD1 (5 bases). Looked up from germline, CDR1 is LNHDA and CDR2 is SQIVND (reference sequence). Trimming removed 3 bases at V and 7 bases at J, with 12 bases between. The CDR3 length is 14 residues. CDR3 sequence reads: CASSIVFGGEKLFF. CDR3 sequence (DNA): TGTGCCAGTAGTATCGTTTTCGGGGGTGAAAAACTGTTTTTT.

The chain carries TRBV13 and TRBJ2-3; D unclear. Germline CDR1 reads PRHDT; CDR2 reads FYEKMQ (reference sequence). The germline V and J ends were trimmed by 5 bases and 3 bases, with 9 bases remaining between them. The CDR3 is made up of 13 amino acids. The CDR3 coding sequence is TGTGCCAGCAGCCCTACCCGGACAGATACGCAGTATTTT. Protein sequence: CASSPTRTDTQYF.

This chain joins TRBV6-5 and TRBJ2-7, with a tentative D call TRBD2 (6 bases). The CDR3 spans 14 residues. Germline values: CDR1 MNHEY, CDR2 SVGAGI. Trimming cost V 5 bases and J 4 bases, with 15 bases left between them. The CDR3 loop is CASSRGGAQYEQYF. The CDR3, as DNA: TGTGCCAGCAGTCGAGGAGGGGCACAGTACGAGCAGTACTTC.

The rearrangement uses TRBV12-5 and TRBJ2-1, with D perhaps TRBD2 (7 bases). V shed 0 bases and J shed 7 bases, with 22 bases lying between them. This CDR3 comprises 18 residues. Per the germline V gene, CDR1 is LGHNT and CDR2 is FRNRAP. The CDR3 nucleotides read TGTGCTAGTGGTTTGGTATCTATTGGGGGGGGCTTTAGGAATGAGCAGTTCTTC. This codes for CASGLVSIGGGFRNEQFF.

CDR3 bases: TGTGCCAGCAGTTCGGCGGGGGGCCCCTCCTACAATGAGCAGTTCTTC. Residues: CASSSAGGPSYNEQFF. The chain combines TRBV28 with TRBJ2-1; 8 positions agree with TRBD2. The CDR3 has 16 amino acids. J was trimmed by 0 bases and V by 4 bases; bases with no gene match: 5. CDR1 and CDR2 from the germline V gene are MDHEN and SYDVKM.

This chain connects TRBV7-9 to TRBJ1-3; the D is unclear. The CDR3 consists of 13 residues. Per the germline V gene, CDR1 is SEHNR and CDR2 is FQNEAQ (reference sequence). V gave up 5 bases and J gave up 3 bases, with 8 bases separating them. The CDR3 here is CASSPPVGNTIYF. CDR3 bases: TGTGCCAGCAGCCCCCCGGTTGGAAACACCATATATTTT.

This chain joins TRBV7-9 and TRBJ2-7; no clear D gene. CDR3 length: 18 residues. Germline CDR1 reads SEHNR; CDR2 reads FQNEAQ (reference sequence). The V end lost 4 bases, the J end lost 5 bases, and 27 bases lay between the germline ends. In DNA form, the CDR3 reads TGTGCCAGCAGCTCAGTGAGGCCTGGTCGCCAGCAACCGGACGAGCAGTACTTC. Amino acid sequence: CASSSVRPGRQQPDEQYF.

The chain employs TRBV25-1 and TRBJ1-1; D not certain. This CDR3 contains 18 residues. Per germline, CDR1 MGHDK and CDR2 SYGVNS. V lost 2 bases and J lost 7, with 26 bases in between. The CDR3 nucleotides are TGTGCCAGCAGTGAAAAGAGAGGTGGAGGCAGGTCCCGATTTGAAGCTTTCTTT. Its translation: CASSEKRGGGRSRFEAFF.

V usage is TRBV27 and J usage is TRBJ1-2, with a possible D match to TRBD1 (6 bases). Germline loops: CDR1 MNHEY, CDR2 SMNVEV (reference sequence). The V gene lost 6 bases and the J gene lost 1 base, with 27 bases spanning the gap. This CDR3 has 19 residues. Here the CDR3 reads CASSRGGWGTGSGNYGYTF. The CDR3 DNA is TGTGCCAGCAGCCGCGGGGGATGGGGCACAGGGTCAGGTAACTATGGCTACACCTTC.

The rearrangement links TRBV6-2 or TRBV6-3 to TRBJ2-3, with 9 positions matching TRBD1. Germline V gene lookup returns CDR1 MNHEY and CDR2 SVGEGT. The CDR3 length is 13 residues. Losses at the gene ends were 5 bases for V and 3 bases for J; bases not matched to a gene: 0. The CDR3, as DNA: TGTGCCAGCAGTGGACAGGGGACAGATACGCAGTATTTT. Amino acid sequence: CASSGQGTDTQYF.

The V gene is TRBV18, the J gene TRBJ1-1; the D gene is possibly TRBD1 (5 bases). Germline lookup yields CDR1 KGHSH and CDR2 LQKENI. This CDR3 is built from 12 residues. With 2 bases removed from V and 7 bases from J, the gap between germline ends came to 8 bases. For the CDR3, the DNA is TGTGCCAGCTCACCATCGGGGGTTGAAGCTTTCTTT. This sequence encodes CASSPSGVEAFF.

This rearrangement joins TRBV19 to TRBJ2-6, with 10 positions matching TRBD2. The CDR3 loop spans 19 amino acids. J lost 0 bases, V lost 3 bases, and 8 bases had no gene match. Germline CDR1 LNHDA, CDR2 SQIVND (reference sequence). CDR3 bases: TGTGCCAGTAGTATCTCGTATACTAGCGGGAACTCTGGGGCCAACGTCCTGACTTTC. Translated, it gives CASSISYTSGNSGANVLTF.

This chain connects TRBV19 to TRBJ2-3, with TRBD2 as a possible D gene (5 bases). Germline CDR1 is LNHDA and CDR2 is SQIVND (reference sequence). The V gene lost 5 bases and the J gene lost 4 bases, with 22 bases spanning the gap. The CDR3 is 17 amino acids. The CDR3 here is CASSAPSRVPRADTQYF. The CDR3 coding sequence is TGTGCCAGTAGTGCGCCCTCGAGGGTTCCAAGGGCAGATACGCAGTATTTT.

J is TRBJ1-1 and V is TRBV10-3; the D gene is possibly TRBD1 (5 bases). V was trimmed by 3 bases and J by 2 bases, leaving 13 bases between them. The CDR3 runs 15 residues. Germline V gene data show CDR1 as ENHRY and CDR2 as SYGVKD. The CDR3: CAISEMDTVNTEAFF. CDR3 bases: TGTGCCATCAGTGAAATGGACACTGTAAACACTGAAGCTTTCTTT.

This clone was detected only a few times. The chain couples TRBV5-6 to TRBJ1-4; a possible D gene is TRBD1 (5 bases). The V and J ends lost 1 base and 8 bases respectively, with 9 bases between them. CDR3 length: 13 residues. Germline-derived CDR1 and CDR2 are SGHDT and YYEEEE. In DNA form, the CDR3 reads TGTGCCAGCAGCTTGCGGGGGAAAGAAAAACTGTTTTTT. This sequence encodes CASSLRGKEKLFF.

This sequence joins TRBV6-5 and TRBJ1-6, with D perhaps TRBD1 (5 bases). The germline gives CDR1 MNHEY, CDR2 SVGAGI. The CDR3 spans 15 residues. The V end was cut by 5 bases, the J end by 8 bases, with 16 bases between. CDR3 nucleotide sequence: TGTGCCAGCAGTCCACGGACCCCCAGGGATTCACCCCTCCACTTT. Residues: CASSPRTPRDSPLHF.

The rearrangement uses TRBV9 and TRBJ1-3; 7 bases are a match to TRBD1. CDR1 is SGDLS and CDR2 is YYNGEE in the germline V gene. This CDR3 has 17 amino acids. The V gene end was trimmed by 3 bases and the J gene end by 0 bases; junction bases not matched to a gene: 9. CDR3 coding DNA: TGTGCCAGCAGCGGATACGGGACAGAGGGCTCTGGAAACACCATATATTTT. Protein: CASSGYGTEGSGNTIYF.

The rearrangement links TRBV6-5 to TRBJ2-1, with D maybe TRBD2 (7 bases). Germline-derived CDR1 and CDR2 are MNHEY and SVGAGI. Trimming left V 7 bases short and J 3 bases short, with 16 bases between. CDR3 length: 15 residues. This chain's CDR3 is CASTEGGGLYNEQFF. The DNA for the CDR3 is TGTGCCAGCACCGAGGGGGGGGGACTCTACAATGAGCAGTTCTTC.

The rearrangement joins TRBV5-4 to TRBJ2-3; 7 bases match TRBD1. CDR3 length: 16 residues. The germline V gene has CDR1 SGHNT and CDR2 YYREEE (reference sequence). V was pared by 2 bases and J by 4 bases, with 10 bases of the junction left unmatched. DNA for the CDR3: TGTGCCAGCAGCTTACCGGACAGGCGAGGGGCAGATACGCAGTATTTT. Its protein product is CASSLPDRRGADTQYF.

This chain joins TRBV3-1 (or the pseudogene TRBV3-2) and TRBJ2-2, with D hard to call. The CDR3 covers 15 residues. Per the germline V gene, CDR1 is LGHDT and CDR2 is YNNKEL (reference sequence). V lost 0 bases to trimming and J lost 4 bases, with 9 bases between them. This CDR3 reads CASSQDVGSTGELFF. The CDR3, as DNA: TGTGCCAGCAGCCAAGACGTCGGTAGCACCGGGGAGCTGTTTTTT.

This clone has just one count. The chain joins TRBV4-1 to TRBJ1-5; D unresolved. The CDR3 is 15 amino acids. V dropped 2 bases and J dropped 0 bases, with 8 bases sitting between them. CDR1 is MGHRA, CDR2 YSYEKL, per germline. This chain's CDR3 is CASSQFQYSNQPQHF. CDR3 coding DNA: TGCGCCAGCAGCCAATTCCAGTATAGCAATCAGCCCCAGCATTTT.

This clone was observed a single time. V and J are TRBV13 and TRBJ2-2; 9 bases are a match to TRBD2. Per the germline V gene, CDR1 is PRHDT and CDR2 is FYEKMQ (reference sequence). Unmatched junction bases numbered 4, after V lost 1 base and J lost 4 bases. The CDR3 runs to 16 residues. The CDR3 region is CASSLVSRGGTGELFF. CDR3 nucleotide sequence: TGTGCCAGCAGCTTAGTTTCGCGGGGGGGCACCGGGGAGCTGTTTTTT.

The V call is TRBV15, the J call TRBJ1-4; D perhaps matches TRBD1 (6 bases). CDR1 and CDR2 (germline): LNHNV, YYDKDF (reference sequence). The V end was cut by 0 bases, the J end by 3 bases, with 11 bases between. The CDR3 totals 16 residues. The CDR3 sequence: CATSRDVQGSNEKLFF. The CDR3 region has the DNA TGTGCCACCAGCAGAGATGTCCAGGGGTCTAATGAAAAACTGTTTTTT. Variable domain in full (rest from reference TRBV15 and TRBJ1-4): DAMVIQNPRYQVTQFGKPVTLSCSQTLNHNVMYWYQQKSSQAPKLLFHYYDKDFNNEADTPDNFQSRRPNTSFCFLDIRSPGLGDTAMYLCATSRDVQGSNEKLFFGSGTQLSVL.